The 11 T cell receptor beta chains listed next were all sequenced from one sample in a study of OX40 agonist ivuxolimab in advanced cancers. The table came from immunoSEQ multiplex PCR; TCRdb's copy has only in-frame clones and leaves some out. The sample includes 90,000 to 150,000 clones, around 89% of them seen just once. Sequenced here: CD4+ or CD8+ T cells sorted from blood, sampled in a trial of the OX40 agonist ivuxolimab. These receptors were collected from an adult with an advanced solid tumor such as melanoma, head and neck, liver or kidney cancer.

V gene TRBV5-6 combines with J gene TRBJ1-2, with a possible D match to TRBD1 (5 bases). With 0 bases removed from V and 5 bases from J, the gap between germline ends came to 11 bases. This CDR3 contains 14 residues. Germline assignment: CDR1 SGHDT and CDR2 YYEEEE. CDR3 DNA: TGTGCCAGCAGCTTGGGACAGACAACTTATGGCTACACCTTC. Its protein is CASSLGQTTYGYTF.

This sequence joins TRBV14 and TRBJ2-3, with 8 bases that match TRBD2. This CDR3 has 13 amino acids. After removal of 7 bases from V and 0 bases from J, the junction contained 0 bases not matched to a gene. Germline V lookup: CDR1 SGHDN, CDR2 FVKESK. In nucleotides, the CDR3 is TGTGCCAGCAAGCGGGGGAGCACAGATACGCAGTATTTT. It is translated as CASKRGSTDTQYF.

The chain links TRBV28 to TRBJ1-5; D possibly corresponds to TRBD1 (5 bases). Germline lookup yields CDR1 MDHEN and CDR2 SYDVKM. V lost 2 bases and J lost 4, with 12 bases in between. The CDR3 contains 15 residues. The CDR3 loop reads CASSLGAEYNQPQHF. CDR3 bases: TGTGCCAGCAGTTTAGGGGCAGAGTATAATCAGCCCCAGCATTTT.

V and J are TRBV9 and TRBJ2-5, with D unclear. V shed 0 bases and J shed 0 bases, with 9 bases lying between them. Germline V lookup: CDR1 SGDLS, CDR2 YYNGEE. The CDR3 runs 15 residues. The CDR3 DNA sequence: TGTGCCAGCAGCGTAGCGGTGAAAAACCAAGAGACCCAGTACTTC. Protein: CASSVAVKNQETQYF.

This chain joins TRBV19 and TRBJ2-3; D is perhaps TRBD1 or TRBD2 (5 bases each). Germline assignment: CDR1 LNHDA and CDR2 SQIVND (reference sequence). With 4 bases removed from V and 5 bases from J, the gap between germline ends came to 13 bases. The CDR3 is 14 residues long. For the CDR3, the DNA is TGTGCCAGTAGTACCTTCGGGGACCAAGATACGCAGTATTTT. It yields the protein CASSTFGDQDTQYF.

The CDR3 nucleotides are TGCGCCAGCAGCCAAGAGGGCGGCTTTCCCCAAGGGCTGTTTTTT. Its translation: CASSQEGGFPQGLFF. The J gene is TRBJ1-4, the V gene TRBV4-3; D gene uncertain. Germline values: CDR1 LGHNA, CDR2 YSLEER. CDR3 length: 15 residues. The ends were cut back, 0 bases at V and 14 bases at J, with 19 bases in the middle.

Notes on this clone: At one end the junction does not follow the germline gene, possibly because of a read error. The rearrangement uses TRBV2 and TRBJ2-2, with TRBD1 matching 11 bases. This CDR3 has 15 amino acids. From germline, CDR1 is SNHLY and CDR2 FYNNEI. The CDR3 sequence: CASSEGDRGTGELFF. CDR3 sequence (DNA): TGTGCCAGCAGCGAAGGGGACAGGGGGACCGGGGAGCTGTTTTTT.

This chain connects TRBV18 to TRBJ1-2, with 10 bases lining up with TRBD1. The CDR3 is 13 residues long. J lost 8 bases, V lost 3 bases, and 3 bases had no gene match. The V gene's germline CDR1 is KGHSH and CDR2 LQKENI. The CDR3 protein is CASSPGQGGGYTF. The DNA for the CDR3 is TGTGCCAGCTCACCCGGACAGGGGGGAGGCTACACCTTC.

V usage is TRBV7-9 and J usage is TRBJ2-1; tentative D call: TRBD1 (7 bases). The CDR3 has 16 residues. V gave up 4 bases and J gave up 5 bases, with 18 bases separating them. The germline V gene encodes CDR1 SEHNR and CDR2 FQNEAQ (reference sequence). In DNA form, the CDR3 reads TGTGCCAGCAGCTCCCCCGGGGGACAGATTAACAATGAGCAGTTCTTC. Translating gives CASSSPGGQINNEQFF.

The rearrangement links TRBV7-9 to TRBJ1-2; D call uncertain. The V end was cut by 5 bases, the J end by 4 bases, with 20 bases between. The CDR3 runs 16 residues. CDR1 and CDR2 (germline): SEHNR, FQNEAQ (reference sequence). CDR3 DNA sequence: TGTGCCAGCAGCCTAAACCAAATACTAGGCGGCTATGGCTACACCTTC. Amino acids: CASSLNQILGGYGYTF.

This CDR3 is CASSPDSYGYTF. CDR3 coding DNA: TGTGCCAGCTCACCTGACAGCTATGGCTACACCTTC. The chain couples TRBV18 to TRBJ1-2; weak D call: TRBD1 (5 bases). V was shortened by 3 bases and J by 4 bases, with 6 bases between the two germline ends. The CDR3 is 12 amino acids. Germline V gene sequence: CDR1 KGHSH, CDR2 LQKENI.